These 18 T cell receptor beta chains were sequenced from one sample in a study of T cells in localized non-small cell lung cancer. The protocol was immunoSEQ multiplex PCR, while the TCRdb copy is restricted to in-frame clones and leaves out a portion. The repertoire holds some 25,000 clones, with approximately 90% as singletons. Sequencing was performed on peripheral blood, taken before any cancer treatment. The receptors were gathered from a female donor older than 55 with stage II squamous cell lung carcinoma.

This rearrangement joins TRBV10-2 to TRBJ2-1; tentatively, D is TRBD1 or TRBD2 (5 bases each). From germline, CDR1 is WSHSY and CDR2 SAAADI. CDR3 length equals 13 residues. With 6 bases removed from V and 6 bases from J, the gap between germline ends came to 12 bases. CDR3 sequence: CASSEGLRNEQFF. The DNA for the CDR3 is TGCGCCAGCAGCGAGGGGTTACGCAATGAGCAGTTCTTC.

This chain uses TRBV5-4 with TRBJ2-7, with 9 bases fitting TRBD2. This CDR3 spans 15 amino acids. From germline, CDR1 is SGHNT and CDR2 YYREEE (reference sequence). The junction had 3 bases not matched to a gene; V was cut back by 0 bases and J by 2 bases. CDR3: CASSLGLADAYEQYF. For the CDR3, the DNA is TGTGCCAGCAGCTTGGGACTAGCGGACGCCTACGAGCAGTACTTC. The full variable domain, with the rest looked up from reference TRBV5-4 and TRBJ2-7, is ETGVTQSPTHLIKTRGQQVTLRCSSQSGHNTVSWYQQALGQGPQFIFQYYREEENGRGNFPPRFSGLQFPNYSSELNVNALELDDSALYLCASSLGLADAYEQYFGPGTRLTVT.

CDR3 region: CASSSELDTQYF. In DNA, the CDR3 is TGTGCCAGCAGCTCGGAACTGGATACGCAGTATTTT. The V gene is TRBV11-2, the J gene TRBJ2-3, with D unresolved. The V end was cut by 4 bases, the J end by 6 bases, with 8 bases between. CDR3 length: 12 amino acids. CDR1 is SGHAT, CDR2 FQNNGV, per germline.

This sequence joins TRBV27 and TRBJ1-4; TRBD1 might be the D (5 bases). This CDR3 is built from 15 residues. Trimming took 6 bases from V and 4 from J, leaving 15 bases between them. Germline CDR1 reads MNHEY; CDR2 reads SMNVEV (reference sequence). DNA of the CDR3: TGTGCCAGCAGCCTGCCAGGGTCTCTTAATGAAAAACTGTTTTTT. It encodes CASSLPGSLNEKLFF.

This clone was detected only once. The gene calls are TRBV7-2 and TRBJ2-7, with D unclear. The CDR3 extends over 14 amino acids. The germline gives CDR1 SGHTA, CDR2 FQGNSA. Trimming took off 5 bases at V and 5 bases at J, with 16 bases between the two ends. In nucleotides, the CDR3 is TGTGCCAGCAGCCTCTCCGGGCCTCTTAACGAGCAGTACTTC. It specifies CASSLSGPLNEQYF.

The chain combines TRBV2 with TRBJ2-7; D may match TRBD1 or TRBD2 (5 bases each). There are 15 residues in the CDR3. Germline V gene sequence: CDR1 SNHLY, CDR2 FYNNEI. The V and J ends lost 5 bases and 4 bases respectively, with 18 bases between them. CDR3 nucleotide sequence: TGTGCCAGCAGTCCCCTTACGGGGACCAAATACGAGCAGTACTTC. Translated: CASSPLTGTKYEQYF.

This chain links TRBV21-1 with TRBJ1-2. TRBV21-1 is noted as a pseudogene. The CDR3 length is 15 residues. The DNA for the CDR3 is TGTGCCAGCAGCAACTTCTTGAGGGCGAACTATGGCTACACCTTC. It translates to CASSNFLRANYGYTF.

The chain uses TRBV7-6 and TRBJ1-1, with D perhaps matching TRBD1 (5 bases). The CDR3 length is 13 residues. Germline CDR1 and CDR2: SGHVS and FNYEAQ. V was cut by 4 bases and J by 1 base, with 7 bases left in between. CDR3 sequence: CASSSDTNTEAFF. CDR3 in DNA: TGTGCCAGCAGCTCGGACACGAACACTGAAGCTTTCTTT.

This clone has a single count. CDR3 bases: TGCAGCGCCGACATTAACTATGGCTACACCTTC. This translates into CSADINYGYTF. This chain connects TRBV20-1 to TRBJ1-2; D gene uncertain. Germline CDR1 and CDR2: DFQATT and SNEGSKA (reference sequence). This CDR3 spans 11 amino acids.

The V gene is TRBV9, the J gene TRBJ2-3; maybe TRBD1 (5 bases). Germline V gene data show CDR1 as SGDLS and CDR2 as YYNGEE. This CDR3 comprises 16 residues. Trimming removed 2 bases at V and 5 bases at J, with 18 bases between. The CDR3: CASSVGLLGIGDTQYF. CDR3 in DNA: TGTGCCAGCAGCGTGGGGCTTCTGGGGATTGGAGATACGCAGTATTTT.

The chain recombines TRBV28 with TRBJ1-2; D gene uncertain. V shed 7 bases and J shed 5 bases, with 14 bases lying between them. This CDR3 spans 13 amino acids. Per the germline V gene, CDR1 is MDHEN and CDR2 is SYDVKM. CDR3 DNA sequence: TGTGCCAGCACCGGCCCGCCTTATTATGGCTACACCTTC. Amino acids: CASTGPPYYGYTF.

As regards this clone: The conserved phenylalanine or tryptophan is not found at the CDR3 terminus, so this likely reflects a read error. The limits of the CDR3 on the DNA are not certain, so only TCRdb's listed CDR3 is given. J is TRBJ2-7 and V is TRBV30. The germline V gene has CDR1 GTSNPN and CDR2 SVGIG (reference sequence). The CDR3 region is 8 residues in length, termini included. CDR3 sequence: CAWSENPL.

A single count supports this clone. Other DNA sequences of this sample code for an identical CDR3. The genes are TRBV18 and TRBJ2-3; the D gene could be TRBD1 or TRBD2 (6 bases each). Germline V gene lookup returns CDR1 KGHSH and CDR2 LQKENI. The V end was cut by 2 bases, the J end by 3 bases, with 12 bases between. This CDR3 spans 15 amino acids. The CDR3 here is CASSPGQGRTDTQYF. The DNA of the CDR3 is TGTGCCAGCTCACCAGGGCAGGGGAGGACAGATACGCAGTATTTT.

This chain connects TRBV10-3 to TRBJ1-1; 7 positions match TRBD1. The length of the CDR3 is 12 residues. Germline CDR1 ENHRY, CDR2 SYGVKD. The V segment lost 9 bases and the J segment 11 bases; nucleotides outside the gene matches: 12. CDR3 residues: CAMPSDRMAAFF. In nucleotides, the CDR3 is TGTGCCATGCCCTCGGACAGGATGGCGGCTTTCTTT.

The rearrangement uses TRBV5-4 and TRBJ2-7, with D tentatively TRBD2 (5 bases). The germline CDR1 and CDR2 sequences are SGHNT and YYREEE (reference sequence). The CDR3 has 15 residues. With 3 bases removed from V and 2 bases from J, the gap between germline ends came to 15 bases. The CDR3 is CASSYVGDGAYEQYF. The CDR3 DNA is TGTGCCAGCAGCTACGTCGGGGATGGGGCCTACGAGCAGTACTTC.

The chain links TRBV19 to TRBJ2-3; D is uncertain. The CDR3 is made up of 15 amino acids. Germline lookup yields CDR1 LNHDA and CDR2 SQIVND (reference sequence). The V end lost 3 bases, the J end lost 2 bases, and 12 bases lay between the germline ends. The CDR3: CASSIRNPDTDTQYF. CDR3 DNA sequence: TGTGCCAGTAGTATCCGAAACCCCGACACAGATACGCAGTATTTT.

This clone has a single count. The chain carries TRBV15 and TRBJ1-2; 8 nucleotides agree with TRBD1. Germline values: CDR1 LNHNV, CDR2 YYDKDF (reference sequence). The CDR3 length is 16 residues. Unmatched junction bases numbered 9, after V lost 6 bases and J lost 0 bases. CDR3 DNA sequence: TGTGCCACCAGGTCCCAGGGACAGGTCCCTAACTATGGCTACACCTTC. This translates into CATRSQGQVPNYGYTF.

V is TRBV9 and J is TRBJ2-5; 10 bases match TRBD1. Germline CDR1 is SGDLS and CDR2 is YYNGEE. V was clipped by 2 bases and J by 3 bases; unmatched bases: 4. CDR3 length equals 15 residues. The CDR3 sequence: CASSVSGTGEETQYF. The CDR3 DNA follows: TGTGCCAGCAGCGTCTCCGGGACAGGGGAAGAGACCCAGTACTTC. Together with reference TRBV9 and TRBJ2-5, the CDR3 gives the full variable domain: DSGVTQTPKHLITATGQRVTLRCSPRSGDLSVYWYQQSLDQGLQFLIQYYNGEERAKGNILERFSAQQFPDLHSELNLSSLELGDSALYFCASSVSGTGEETQYFGPGTRLLVL.